Below, 22 T cell receptor beta chains from the same sample are listed, as sequenced in a study of T cell changes during pregnancy in multiple sclerosis. Generated by immunoSEQ multiplex PCR, the TCRdb table keeps only in-frame clones and is missing some. The table includes 70,000 or so clones, around 90% detected once. The material sequenced was CD4+ T cells from peripheral blood mononuclear cells, taken after pregnancy. The receptors were gathered from a female donor with multiple sclerosis, enrolled in a pregnancy study.

Here the CDR3 reads CASSQVERGNQPQHF. The CDR3 nucleotides read TGTGCCAGCAGCCAAGTAGAAAGGGGTAATCAGCCCCAGCATTTT. The rearrangement joins TRBV4-2 to TRBJ1-5; the D gene is possibly TRBD1 (5 bases). This CDR3 has 15 amino acids. V dropped 1 base and J dropped 4 bases, with 11 bases sitting between them. Germline-derived CDR1 and CDR2 are LGHNA and YNFKEQ.

The chain uses TRBV10-3 and TRBJ2-7; 9 positions agree with TRBD2. Germline V gene data show CDR1 as ENHRY and CDR2 as SYGVKD. This CDR3 has 16 residues. V gave up 2 bases and J gave up 1 base; unmatched junction bases: 6. CDR3 sequence: CAISEPASGVSYEQYF. The CDR3 DNA follows: TGTGCCATCAGTGAGCCGGCTAGCGGGGTTTCCTACGAGCAGTACTTC.

This clone was counted a few times. This chain connects TRBV4-1 to TRBJ1-2; TRBD1 matches 8 bases. V lost 4 bases, J lost 4 bases, and 11 bases stayed unmatched. The V gene's germline CDR1 is MGHRA and CDR2 YSYEKL. The CDR3 totals 16 residues. CDR3 loop: CASSRQTGDQSYGYTF. CDR3 sequence (DNA): TGCGCCAGCAGCCGCCAGACAGGGGATCAGTCCTATGGCTACACCTTC.

The chain couples TRBV6-1 to TRBJ1-2; TRBD1 might be the D (5 bases). Trimming took 1 base from V and 2 from J, leaving 14 bases between them. The CDR3 totals 16 residues. The germline V gene encodes CDR1 MNHNS and CDR2 SASEGT. In nucleotides, the CDR3 is TGTGCCAGCAGTGAAGATTGGTGGGCAGGGAACTATGGCTACACCTTC. This codes for CASSEDWWAGNYGYTF.

V is TRBV5-1 and J is TRBJ2-1, with 7 bases identical to TRBD2. The V gene end was trimmed by 0 bases and the J gene end by 10 bases; junction bases not matched to a gene: 7. CDR1 and CDR2 (germline): SGHRS, YFSETQ. CDR3 length: 14 amino acids. The CDR3 DNA is TGCGCCAGCAGCTTGGCGGATACGCGGGGGGAGCAGTTCTTC. This gives the protein CASSLADTRGEQFF.

The V call is TRBV6-5, the J call TRBJ1-2, with TRBD1 as a possible D gene (6 bases). The germline gives CDR1 MNHEY, CDR2 SVGAGI. The CDR3 totals 12 residues. V was clipped by 8 bases and J by 5 bases, with 12 bases between them. This chain's CDR3 is CASRQGIYGYTF. The CDR3 nucleotides read TGTGCCAGCCGCCAGGGGATTTATGGCTACACCTTC.

V usage is TRBV19 and J usage is TRBJ2-3; 7 bases are a match to TRBD2. The CDR3 is 16 residues long. Germline CDR1 reads LNHDA; CDR2 reads SQIVND (reference sequence). The V and J ends lost 5 bases and 4 bases, in that order; junction bases with no gene match: 12. For the CDR3, the DNA is TGTGCCAGTAGTGCCAGGACTAGTGTAGGGGCAGATACGCAGTATTTT. Its protein is CASSARTSVGADTQYF.

This clone showed up just a few times. The rearrangement uses TRBV6-1 and TRBJ2-7; 9 bases align to TRBD2. The CDR3 sequence is 14 residues long. The V gene end was trimmed by 6 bases and the J gene end by 2 bases; junction bases not matched to a gene: 5. Germline assignment: CDR1 MNHNS and CDR2 SASEGT. The CDR3 loop is CASRKREVPYEQYF. CDR3 in DNA: TGTGCCAGCAGGAAGCGGGAGGTGCCCTACGAGCAGTACTTC.

The chain has TRBV28 and TRBJ2-7; 8 bases line up with TRBD1. The CDR3 extends over 14 amino acids. V gave up 5 bases and J gave up 8 bases; unmatched junction bases: 11. Germline V gene sequence: CDR1 MDHEN, CDR2 SYDVKM. The CDR3: CASSRRTGLFQQYF. In DNA, the CDR3 is TGTGCCAGCAGTCGACGGACAGGGTTGTTCCAGCAGTACTTC.

This chain connects TRBV14 to TRBJ2-7; D may be TRBD1 (5 bases). This CDR3 comprises 13 residues. Germline CDR1 is SGHDN and CDR2 is FVKESK. V was pared by 2 bases and J by 6 bases, with 11 bases between. CDR3 protein: CASSQLGLGEQYF. CDR3 DNA: TGTGCCAGCAGCCAACTGGGGCTCGGCGAGCAGTACTTC.

The genes are TRBV5-1 and TRBJ1-2; 7 positions agree with TRBD1. The CDR3 contains 17 residues. Per germline, CDR1 SGHRS and CDR2 YFSETQ. V gave up 3 bases and J gave up 0 bases; unmatched junction bases: 11. CDR3 protein: CASSWGGQEATNYGYTF. In DNA form, the CDR3 reads TGCGCCAGCAGCTGGGGCGGACAGGAGGCCACTAACTATGGCTACACCTTC.

The chain recombines TRBV25-1 with TRBJ2-3; D uncertain. V dropped 2 bases and J dropped 8 bases, with 8 bases sitting between them. This CDR3 region has 12 residues. Germline V lookup: CDR1 MGHDK, CDR2 SYGVNS. The CDR3 DNA reads TGTGCCAGCAGTGAACTGTTCGGTACGCAGTATTTT. Translating gives CASSELFGTQYF.

The chain combines TRBV27 with TRBJ2-6, with TRBD1 matching over 9 bases. The germline gives CDR1 MNHEY, CDR2 SMNVEV (reference sequence). The V and J ends lost 6 bases and 4 bases, in that order; junction bases with no gene match: 7. CDR3 size: 16 residues. CDR3 in DNA: TGTGCCAGCAGCCCACAGGGGGCGCGGGGGGCCAACGTCCTGACTTTC. Translating gives CASSPQGARGANVLTF.

This clone was recorded once. The chain employs TRBV19 and TRBJ1-2, with 9 bases identical to TRBD1. The CDR3 is 16 residues long. V lost 9 bases and J lost 4; bases outside the gene matches: 15. Per germline, CDR1 LNHDA and CDR2 SQIVND (reference sequence). Here the CDR3 DNA reads TGTGCCAGCCACCACGCGGGGGGACAGGGAACCTATGGCTACACCTTC. Translating it yields CASHHAGGQGTYGYTF.

The rearrangement links TRBV25-1 to TRBJ1-1; the D gene is possibly TRBD1 (6 bases). V was shortened by 0 bases and J by 2 bases, with 13 bases between the two germline ends. CDR3 length: 16 amino acids. CDR1 MGHDK and CDR2 SYGVNS come from the germline V gene. In DNA form, the CDR3 reads TGTGCCAGCAGTGAATATCCGGGGACACTAAACACTGAAGCTTTCTTT. Residues: CASSEYPGTLNTEAFF.

V and J are TRBV18 and TRBJ2-3; 15 nucleotides match TRBD2. This CDR3 contains 21 residues. Germline V gene data show CDR1 as KGHSH and CDR2 as LQKENI. V shed 3 bases and J 4 bases; nucleotides not matched to a gene: 17. The CDR3 loop is CASSPLRTSGGGTLRADTQYF. The DNA of the CDR3 is TGTGCCAGCTCACCTCTCAGGACTAGCGGGGGGGGTACGTTGAGAGCAGATACGCAGTATTTT.

The chain is built from TRBV5-1 and TRBJ2-3, with D maybe TRBD2 (5 bases). Germline-derived CDR1 and CDR2 are SGHRS and YFSETQ. The CDR3 covers 15 residues. Trimming cost V 4 bases and J 5 bases, with 17 bases left between them. DNA of the CDR3: TGCGCCAGCAGCAAAGGCCGGGGAAGCGGAGATACGCAGTATTTT. Protein product: CASSKGRGSGDTQYF.

The chain carries TRBV7-3 and TRBJ2-5, with no clear D. CDR3 size: 14 residues. Between the trimmed V and J ends, which lost 2 bases and 2 bases, there was a span of 9 bases. From germline, CDR1 is SGHTA and CDR2 FQGTGA. CDR3 residues: CASSLLPLQETQYF. For the CDR3, the DNA is TGTGCCAGCAGCTTACTTCCCCTTCAAGAGACCCAGTACTTC.

V is TRBV7-3 and J is TRBJ2-1; 10 bases are a match to TRBD2. The CDR3 contains 14 residues. V lost 4 bases, J lost 8 bases, and 5 bases stayed unmatched. Germline assignment: CDR1 SGHTA and CDR2 FQGTGA. CDR3 protein: CASSSGLAVDEQFF. In DNA form, the CDR3 reads TGTGCCAGCAGCTCCGGACTAGCGGTGGATGAGCAGTTCTTC. The full variable domain, rest sourced from reference TRBV7-3 and TRBJ2-1, is GAGVSQTPSNKVTEKGKYVELRCDPISGHTALYWYRQSLGQGPEFLIYFQGTGAADDSGLPNDRFFAVRPEGSVSTLKIQRTERGDSAVYLCASSSGLAVDEQFFGPGTRLTVL.

The chain recombines TRBV18 with TRBJ1-2; TRBD1 aligns across 7 bases. The length of the CDR3 is 12 residues. Germline values: CDR1 KGHSH, CDR2 LQKENI. J was trimmed by 6 bases and V by 6 bases; bases with no gene match: 4. CDR3: CASSGTDNGYTF. The DNA for the CDR3 is TGTGCCAGCTCCGGGACAGACAATGGCTACACCTTC.

The J gene is TRBJ1-1, the V gene TRBV6-5, with a weak D call TRBD1 (5 bases). The germline V gene has CDR1 MNHEY and CDR2 SVGAGI. This CDR3 comprises 15 residues. V was clipped by 5 bases and J by 6 bases, with 19 bases between them. CDR3 sequence (DNA): TGTGCCAGCAGTCCTATAATAGACAGTCGCGCTGAAGCTTTCTTT. Its protein is CASSPIIDSRAEAFF.

V and J are TRBV29-1 and TRBJ2-7; tentatively, D is TRBD1 (5 bases). Trimming took off 2 bases at V and 3 bases at J, with 11 bases between the two ends. Looked up from germline, CDR1 is SQVTM and CDR2 is ANQGSEA. The CDR3 sequence is 13 residues long. The CDR3 loop reads CSVEIPDSYEQYF. The CDR3 DNA is TGCAGCGTTGAAATCCCTGACAGCTACGAGCAGTACTTC.